The rows below give T cell receptor beta chains drawn from one sample of a study of blood T cell repertoires in COVID-19. Repertoires were generated with immunoSEQ multiplex PCR, while TCRdb's copy carries only in-frame clones and drops some. The repertoire consists of around 89,000 clones, with around 89% occurring once and the leading ten covering about 0.51%. Sequences were obtained from peripheral blood. The receptors originated from a man aged 60 to 75 with acute or convalescent COVID-19. Both conserved end residues are part of each CDR3. The order of the fields is D gene, V gene, clone size, J gene, CDR3 protein, CDR3 DNA. D genes are given only for firm matches. Clone sizes are given selectively: once, few, many, or a class where the clone is expanded.

d_gene: .; v_gene: TRBV3-1/TRBV3-2; abundance: .; j_gene: TRBJ2-5; CDR3aa: CASSQNLGGAETQYF; CDR3nt: TGTGCCAGCAGCCAAAATCTTGGGGGGGCAGAGACCCAGTACTTC
d_gene: .; v_gene: TRBV28; abundance: .; j_gene: TRBJ1-5; CDR3aa: CASRRGGNQPQHF; CDR3nt: TGTGCCAGCAGAAGGGGAGGGAATCAGCCCCAGCATTTT
d_gene: TRBD2; v_gene: TRBV7-3; abundance: .; j_gene: TRBJ2-1; CDR3aa: CASSPPGTSGSNEQFF; CDR3nt: TGTGCCAGCAGCCCTCCGGGGACTAGCGGGAGTAATGAGCAGTTCTTC
d_gene: TRBD1; v_gene: TRBV30; abundance: .; j_gene: TRBJ1-2; CDR3aa: CAFGTGFYGYTF; CDR3nt: TGTGCCTTTGGGACAGGTTTCTATGGCTACACCTTC
d_gene: TRBD1; v_gene: TRBV3-1/TRBV3-2; abundance: .; j_gene: TRBJ2-2; CDR3aa: CASSQGTGPTGELFF; CDR3nt: TGTGCCAGCAGCCAAGGGACAGGGCCCACCGGGGAGCTGTTTTTT
d_gene: .; v_gene: TRBV10-1; abundance: once; j_gene: TRBJ2-5; CDR3aa: CASSAGGETQYF; CDR3nt: TGCGCCAGCAGTGCCGGCGGGGAGACCCAGTACTTC
d_gene: TRBD1; v_gene: TRBV24-1; abundance: .; j_gene: TRBJ2-7; CDR3aa: CATQGQGLYEQYF; CDR3nt: TGTGCCACCCAAGGACAGGGGCTCTACGAGCAGTACTTC
d_gene: TRBD1; v_gene: TRBV3-1/TRBV3-2; abundance: .; j_gene: TRBJ1-5; CDR3aa: CASSQDSTGGQPQHF; CDR3nt: TGTGCCAGCAGCCAAGATTCGACAGGGGGACAGCCCCAGCATTTT
d_gene: .; v_gene: TRBV28; abundance: .; j_gene: TRBJ1-2; CDR3aa: CASSLMAVAGYTF; CDR3nt: TGTGCCAGCAGTTTAATGGCGGTGGCTGGCTACACCTTC
d_gene: TRBD1; v_gene: TRBV6-1; abundance: .; j_gene: TRBJ1-6; CDR3aa: CASSEQDRGYYNSPLHF; CDR3nt: TGTGCCAGCAGTGAACAGGACAGGGGGTACTATAATTCACCCCTCCACTTT
d_gene: .; v_gene: TRBV2; abundance: .; j_gene: TRBJ2-7; CDR3aa: CASSESRGNYEQYF; CDR3nt: TGTGCCAGCAGTGAGTCCAGGGGCAACTACGAGCAGTACTTC
d_gene: TRBD2; v_gene: TRBV5-1; abundance: once; j_gene: TRBJ2-7; CDR3aa: CASSTGLAGGPSIAYEQYF; CDR3nt: TGCGCCAGCAGCACGGGACTAGCGGGAGGGCCCTCTATCGCCTACGAGCAGTACTTC
d_gene: TRBD2; v_gene: TRBV5-1; abundance: few; j_gene: TRBJ2-7; CDR3aa: CASRFGSGRIRVGYEQYF; CDR3nt: TGCGCCAGCAGATTTGGTAGCGGGAGAATTCGGGTTGGCTACGAGCAGTACTTC
d_gene: .; v_gene: TRBV7-8; abundance: .; j_gene: TRBJ2-1; CDR3aa: CASKHSYNEQFF; CDR3nt: TGTGCCAGCAAGCACTCCTACAATGAGCAGTTCTTC
d_gene: TRBD1; v_gene: TRBV11-2; abundance: .; j_gene: TRBJ1-6; CDR3aa: CASSSRTGNSPLHF; CDR3nt: TGTGCCAGCAGCTCTCGGACAGGAAATTCACCCCTCCACTTT
d_gene: TRBD1; v_gene: TRBV11-2; abundance: .; j_gene: TRBJ1-2; CDR3aa: CASSLDGTGGPTDGYTF; CDR3nt: TGTGCCAGCAGCTTAGACGGGACAGGGGGTCCCACCGATGGCTACACCTTC
d_gene: TRBD1; v_gene: TRBV2; abundance: .; j_gene: TRBJ2-2; CDR3aa: CASLGTENTGELFF; CDR3nt: TGTGCCAGCCTAGGGACAGAAAACACCGGGGAGCTGTTTTTT
d_gene: .; v_gene: TRBV9; abundance: .; j_gene: TRBJ1-2; CDR3aa: CASSVAGYGYTF; CDR3nt: TGTGCCAGCAGCGTAGCCGGGTATGGCTACACCTTC
d_gene: TRBD1; v_gene: TRBV4-1; abundance: .; j_gene: TRBJ2-7; CDR3aa: CASSRGTDYEQYF; CDR3nt: TGCGCCAGCAGCCGGGGGACAGACTACGAGCAGTACTTC
d_gene: .; v_gene: TRBV5-1; abundance: .; j_gene: TRBJ2-7; CDR3aa: CASSLDYYEQYF; CDR3nt: TGCGCCAGCAGCTTGGATTACTACGAGCAGTACTTC
d_gene: .; v_gene: TRBV10-2; abundance: .; j_gene: TRBJ2-6; CDR3aa: CASRIEGANVLTF; CDR3nt: TGCGCCAGCAGGATAGAGGGGGCCAACGTCCTGACTTTC
d_gene: TRBD1; v_gene: TRBV5-6; abundance: .; j_gene: TRBJ1-1; CDR3aa: CASSGRQGAGTEAFF; CDR3nt: TGTGCCAGCAGCGGACGACAGGGGGCAGGAACTGAAGCTTTCTTT
d_gene: .; v_gene: TRBV2; abundance: .; j_gene: TRBJ2-2; CDR3aa: CASSELQWQGKKNTGELFF; CDR3nt: TGTGCCAGCAGTGAACTTCAGTGGCAGGGGAAAAAGAACACCGGGGAGCTGTTTTTT
d_gene: TRBD1; v_gene: TRBV20-1; abundance: .; j_gene: TRBJ1-6; CDR3aa: CSASKGGPPLHF; CDR3nt: TGCAGTGCTAGTAAAGGGGGCCCACCCCTCCACTTT
d_gene: .; v_gene: TRBV10-3; abundance: .; j_gene: TRBJ1-1; CDR3aa: CAISEFHLDDSEAFF; CDR3nt: TGTGCCATCAGTGAGTTCCATTTGGATGACTCTGAAGCTTTCTTT
d_gene: TRBD2; v_gene: TRBV27; abundance: .; j_gene: TRBJ2-7; CDR3aa: CASRPPGLAGASYEQYF; CDR3nt: TGTGCCAGCAGACCCCCGGGACTAGCGGGAGCCTCCTACGAGCAGTACTTC
d_gene: TRBD1; v_gene: TRBV5-1; abundance: .; j_gene: TRBJ1-2; CDR3aa: CASSWTGEKIYGYTF; CDR3nt: TGCGCCAGCAGTTGGACAGGGGAGAAAATTTATGGCTACACCTTC
d_gene: .; v_gene: TRBV9; abundance: .; j_gene: TRBJ2-7; CDR3aa: CASSVSPRDEQYF; CDR3nt: TGTGCCAGCAGCGTCTCCCCCAGGGACGAGCAGTACTTC
d_gene: TRBD2; v_gene: TRBV4-2; abundance: .; j_gene: TRBJ2-7; CDR3aa: CASSQAGLAGPLYEQYF; CDR3nt: TGTGCCAGCAGCCAAGCTGGACTAGCGGGGCCTCTGTACGAGCAGTACTTC
d_gene: TRBD1; v_gene: TRBV6-2/TRBV6-3; abundance: .; j_gene: TRBJ2-3; CDR3aa: CASSVGQGWTDTQYF; CDR3nt: TGTGCCAGCAGTGTCGGACAGGGGTGGACAGATACGCAGTATTTT
d_gene: TRBD1; v_gene: TRBV2; abundance: .; j_gene: TRBJ1-4; CDR3aa: CASSPRDRGLVNEKLFF; CDR3nt: TGTGCCAGCAGTCCCCGGGACAGGGGGCTGGTTAATGAAAAACTGTTTTTT
d_gene: TRBD1; v_gene: TRBV5-1; abundance: few; j_gene: TRBJ2-7; CDR3aa: CASSSLDREAYEQYF; CDR3nt: TGCGCCAGCAGCTCCCTGGACAGGGAAGCCTACGAGCAGTACTTC
d_gene: .; v_gene: TRBV6-5; abundance: .; j_gene: TRBJ1-5; CDR3aa: CASSYSRVSGYQPQHF; CDR3nt: TGTGCCAGCAGTTACTCCAGGGTTAGCGGTTATCAGCCCCAGCATTTT
d_gene: .; v_gene: TRBV28; abundance: .; j_gene: TRBJ1-3; CDR3aa: CASSSTAGYSGNTIYF; CDR3nt: TGTGCCAGCAGTTCCACTGCAGGGTACTCTGGAAACACCATATATTTT
d_gene: TRBD1; v_gene: TRBV6-5; abundance: .; j_gene: TRBJ2-7; CDR3aa: CASSLGQASSYEQYF; CDR3nt: TGTGCCAGCAGCTTGGGACAGGCTAGCTCCTACGAGCAGTACTTC
d_gene: TRBD1; v_gene: TRBV9; abundance: .; j_gene: TRBJ1-3; CDR3aa: CASSVGGTGLSGNTIYF; CDR3nt: TGTGCCAGCAGCGTAGGGGGGACAGGGCTCTCTGGAAACACCATATATTTT
d_gene: .; v_gene: TRBV30; abundance: .; j_gene: TRBJ1-2; CDR3aa: CAFSGNYGYTF; CDR3nt: TGTGCCTTTTCGGGTAACTATGGCTACACCTTC
d_gene: TRBD2; v_gene: TRBV7-2; abundance: .; j_gene: TRBJ2-5; CDR3aa: CASSRGGTQYF; CDR3nt: TGTGCCAGCAGCCGGGGGGGGACCCAGTACTTC
d_gene: .; v_gene: TRBV4-1; abundance: .; j_gene: TRBJ1-1; CDR3aa: CASSSLERANTEAFF; CDR3nt: TGCGCCAGCAGCTCGCTCGAGAGGGCGAACACTGAAGCTTTCTTT
d_gene: TRBD2; v_gene: TRBV24-1; abundance: .; j_gene: TRBJ2-1; CDR3aa: CATSDAASGRSEQFF; CDR3nt: TGTGCCACCAGTGATGCGGCTAGCGGGAGAAGTGAGCAGTTCTTC
d_gene: .; v_gene: TRBV4-1; abundance: .; j_gene: TRBJ2-3; CDR3aa: CASSQGGYSADTQYF; CDR3nt: TGCGCCAGCAGCCAAGGTGGCTATAGCGCAGATACGCAGTATTTT
d_gene: TRBD1; v_gene: TRBV19; abundance: .; j_gene: TRBJ2-1; CDR3aa: CASSRDSRYNEQFF; CDR3nt: TGTGCCAGTAGTCGGGACAGCCGTTACAATGAGCAGTTCTTC
d_gene: TRBD1; v_gene: TRBV2; abundance: .; j_gene: TRBJ1-1; CDR3aa: CASNRGMNTEAFF; CDR3nt: TGTGCCAGCAACAGGGGAATGAACACTGAAGCTTTCTTT
d_gene: .; v_gene: TRBV6-5; abundance: .; j_gene: TRBJ1-1; CDR3aa: CASSYPTGKNTEAFF; CDR3nt: TGTGCCAGCAGTTACCCGACAGGCAAAAACACTGAAGCTTTCTTT
d_gene: .; v_gene: TRBV5-1; abundance: .; j_gene: TRBJ2-3; CDR3aa: CASSLAGSTDTQYF; CDR3nt: TGCGCCAGCAGCTTAGCAGGTAGCACAGATACGCAGTATTTT
d_gene: TRBD2; v_gene: TRBV30; abundance: .; j_gene: TRBJ2-1; CDR3aa: CAWSLGEREFYNEQFF; CDR3nt: TGTGCCTGGAGTCTCGGAGAGCGGGAATTCTACAATGAGCAGTTCTTC
d_gene: TRBD1; v_gene: TRBV30; abundance: .; j_gene: TRBJ1-1; CDR3aa: CAWSVWGQRDTEAFF; CDR3nt: TGTGCCTGGAGTGTATGGGGACAGAGGGACACTGAAGCTTTCTTT
d_gene: .; v_gene: TRBV7-2; abundance: .; j_gene: TRBJ1-1; CDR3aa: CASSLFGDGGATEAFF; CDR3nt: TGTGCCAGCAGCTTATTCGGAGACGGGGGGGCCACTGAAGCTTTCTTT
d_gene: .; v_gene: TRBV10-3; abundance: .; j_gene: TRBJ1-3; CDR3aa: CAISERPSPDFSLLNTIYF; CDR3nt: TGTGCCATCAGTGAACGACCCTCCCCAGACTTCTCTCTTTTAAACACCATATATTTT